Below, 17 T cell receptor beta chains from the same sample are listed, as sequenced in a study of shared clonotypes between healthy human individuals. Here immunoSEQ multiplex PCR was the method, and the copy in TCRdb shows in-frame clones only, minus some. Of 1,400,000 or so clones detected, 98% appear once; the ten largest clones hold roughly 0.35%. The sequencing sample was made of naive CD4+ T cells sorted from blood. Subset here: CD45RA+ positively selected. Receptor source: a man under 40 in good health.

This rearrangement joins TRBV29-1 to TRBJ2-7; 10 bases are a match to TRBD1. Germline CDR1 SQVTM, CDR2 ANQGSEA. The CDR3 consists of 13 residues. Unmatched junction bases numbered 7, after V lost 5 bases and J lost 6 bases. The CDR3 is CSVSVTGGFEQYF. The CDR3 DNA reads as TGCAGCGTTTCGGTGACAGGGGGCTTCGAGCAGTACTTC.

The sample holds one count of this clone. For the CDR3, the DNA is TGTGCCAGTTGTACCGGGACACATTCTTACAATGAGCAGTTCTTC. Encoded protein: CASCTGTHSYNEQFF. The chain recombines TRBV6-1 with TRBJ2-1; possibly TRBD1 for D (6 bases). Germline values: CDR1 MNHNS, CDR2 SASEGT. Trimming shortened V by 9 bases and J by 4 bases, and 19 bases separated the two germline ends. CDR3 length: 15 amino acids.

The gene calls are TRBV19 and TRBJ1-1; a weak D match, TRBD1 (6 bases). The V end was cut by 7 bases, the J end by 1 base, with 13 bases between. Looked up from germline, CDR1 is LNHDA and CDR2 is SQIVND (reference sequence). This CDR3 contains 14 residues. The CDR3 protein is CASTNRGANTEAFF. The DNA for the CDR3 is TGTGCCAGTACCAATAGGGGGGCGAACACTGAAGCTTTCTTT.

Details on this clone: The sample contains more than one DNA sequence encoding this CDR3. The chain uses TRBV29-1 and TRBJ2-3, with TRBD2 matching over 9 bases. Looked up from germline, CDR1 is SQVTM and CDR2 is ANQGSEA. Germline trimming cut 4 bases from V and 3 bases from J; bases unmatched to any gene: 2. This CDR3 region has 13 residues. The CDR3 protein is CSVGGRATDTQYF. Written as DNA, the CDR3 is TGCAGCGTTGGCGGGAGGGCTACAGATACGCAGTATTTT.

This clone has just one count. The genes are TRBV7-9 and TRBJ2-7, with TRBD1 identical over 11 bases. Germline V gene data show CDR1 as SEHNR and CDR2 as FQNEAQ (reference sequence). This CDR3 has 18 amino acids. J lost 3 bases, V lost 1 base, and 11 bases had no gene match. CDR3 sequence reads: CASSLVGTGGRLGYEQYF. The CDR3, as DNA: TGTGCCAGCAGCTTAGTAGGGACAGGGGGACGCCTGGGCTACGAGCAGTACTTC.

The chain links TRBV7-9 to TRBJ2-7; possible D gene TRBD1, 5 bases. The V end lost 5 bases, the J end lost 0 bases, and 11 bases lay between the germline ends. This CDR3 comprises 14 residues. Germline V lookup: CDR1 SEHNR, CDR2 FQNEAQ (reference sequence). The CDR3 sequence: CASSKDTVSYEQYF. DNA of the CDR3: TGTGCCAGCAGCAAGGACACGGTCTCCTACGAGCAGTACTTC.

Remarks on this clone: The sample carries other DNA sequences with the same CDR3. The chain combines TRBV5-1 with TRBJ2-7; D gene uncertain. Germline V CDR1 and CDR2: SGHRS, YFSETQ. V lost 0 bases and J lost 3, with 7 bases in between. There are 13 residues in the CDR3. The CDR3 is CASSLAKGYEQYF. CDR3 nucleotide sequence: TGCGCCAGCAGCTTGGCAAAGGGCTACGAGCAGTACTTC.

To note about this clone: The sample contains more than one DNA sequence encoding this CDR3. The rearrangement links TRBV5-1 to TRBJ2-7; TRBD1 matches 11 bases. The germline gives CDR1 SGHRS, CDR2 YFSETQ. This CDR3 region has 15 residues. V shed 4 bases, J shed 1 base, and the junction held 4 bases outside the gene matches. The CDR3 DNA sequence: TGCGCCAGCAGCCCCGGGACAGGGGGATCCTACGAGCAGTACTTC. Its translation is CASSPGTGGSYEQYF.

Details on this clone: Other DNA sequences in this specimen translate into the identical CDR3. The chain's CDR3 is CASSYSEGEAFF. The CDR3 DNA reads TGTGCCAGCAGTTACTCAGAGGGAGAAGCTTTCTTT. The chain combines TRBV6-5 with TRBJ1-1; D is ambiguous. V lost 0 bases and J 8 bases, leaving 7 bases between the germline ends. This CDR3 spans 12 amino acids. Germline CDR1 is MNHEY and CDR2 is SVGAGI.

The gene calls are TRBV18 and TRBJ1-5; D not certain. There are 17 residues in the CDR3. The V end was cut by 0 bases, the J end by 0 bases, with 12 bases between. Germline V lookup: CDR1 KGHSH, CDR2 LQKENI. This CDR3 reads CASSPPESGNSNQPQHF. In DNA, the CDR3 is TGTGCCAGCTCACCACCGGAGTCGGGAAATAGCAATCAGCCCCAGCATTTT. The full variable domain, with the rest looked up from reference TRBV18 and TRBJ1-5, is NAGVMQNPRHLVRRRGQEARLRCSPMKGHSHVYWYRQLPEEGLKFMVYLQKENIIDESGMPKERFSAEFPKEGPSILRIQQVVRGDSAAYFCASSPPESGNSNQPQHFGDGTRLSIL.

The chain uses TRBV20-1 and TRBJ2-3; D may be TRBD2 (6 bases). Germline CDR1 DFQATT, CDR2 SNEGSKA (reference sequence). Trimming took 3 bases from V and 12 from J, leaving 10 bases between them. The CDR3 extends over 10 amino acids. This CDR3 is CSASYGGQYF. The CDR3 DNA is TGCAGTGCTAGTTACGGGGGTCAGTATTTT.

The chain has TRBV5-5 and TRBJ1-4; TRBD1 is a possible D gene (5 bases). V was cut by 3 bases and J by 13 bases, with 22 bases left in between. This CDR3 has 15 residues. The V gene's germline CDR1 is SGHKS and CDR2 YYEKEE (reference sequence). In DNA, the CDR3 is TGTGCCAGCAGCTCAAAGAAAGAGGGACCTTCTAGACTGTTTTTT. Amino acids: CASSSKKEGPSRLFF.

The chain uses TRBV28 and TRBJ1-1, with unresolved D. V was shortened by 6 bases and J by 3 bases, with 17 bases between the two germline ends. This CDR3 has 15 amino acids. CDR1 and CDR2 (germline): MDHEN, SYDVKM. The CDR3 DNA reads TGTGCCAGCAGCCCGGATTGGGAGACCCACACTGAAGCTTTCTTT. Its translation: CASSPDWETHTEAFF.

The genes are TRBV11-2 and TRBJ2-2; TRBD2 might be the D (5 bases). Germline assignment: CDR1 SGHAT and CDR2 FQNNGV. The V and J ends lost 5 bases and 4 bases respectively, with 20 bases between them. This CDR3 comprises 17 residues. CDR3 DNA sequence: TGTGCCAGCAGCCTCTTGCGGGCAAGCGAGGGCACCGGGGAGCTGTTTTTT. It specifies CASSLLRASEGTGELFF.

This chain connects TRBV5-1 to TRBJ2-3; TRBD1 aligns across 8 bases. The CDR3 runs 16 residues. The germline CDR1 and CDR2 sequences are SGHRS and YFSETQ. The J segment lost 4 bases and the V segment lost 4 bases, leaving 11 bases of the junction unmatched. The CDR3 sequence: CASSPDLGQAPDTQYF. The CDR3 DNA reads TGCGCCAGCAGCCCGGATCTGGGACAGGCCCCAGATACGCAGTATTTT.

The CDR3 bases are TGCGCCAGCAGTTACGGGACAGTATTGAGCGGGGAGCTGTTTTTT. Translating gives CASSYGTVLSGELFF. The chain links TRBV10-1 to TRBJ2-2, with 7 bases matching TRBD1. CDR1 is WNHNN, CDR2 SYGVQD, per germline (reference sequence). J gave up 7 bases and V 5 bases, and 10 bases lay outside the gene matches. The CDR3 is 15 residues long.

This clone is a singleton in its sample. The chain joins TRBV5-1 to TRBJ2-1, with TRBD2 matching over 9 bases. The CDR3 totals 13 residues. Germline loops: CDR1 SGHRS, CDR2 YFSETQ. Trimming took 3 bases from V and 10 from J; bases not matched to a gene: 5. Here the CDR3 DNA reads TGCGCCAGCAGCTCCTACGGGACTAGCGAGCAGTTCTTC. Its protein is CASSSYGTSEQFF.